This T cell receptor beta chain derives from a study of identical twins. Study-level findings and limits: Cord blood beta clonotypes present at high abundance carried fewer insertions; no such pattern appeared in memory repertoires.

In the case of this clonotype: Its antigen is unidentified.

The CDR3 totals 15 residues. V shed 8 bases, J shed 7 bases, and the junction held 11 bases outside the gene matches. CDR1 is MGHRA and CDR2 is YSYEKL in the germline V gene. Template switching added a universal primer site, and cDNA bore unique molecular identifiers. TCRdb re-called the 5' RACE reads through MiXCR, storing one row per CDR3 protein. The sample contains around 1.7 million distinct CDR3 sequences, around 29% of which appear only once. The chain is built from TRBV4-1 and TRBJ1-4; TRBD1 matches at 9 bases. This TCR was recovered from a newborn girl in good health. The sequencing sample was made of cord blood. The DNA for the CDR3 is TGCGCCAGCGGGCAAACCGGGACAGGGTCTGAAAAACTGTTTTTT. Amino acid sequence: CASGQTGTGSEKLFF.